This T cell receptor beta chain was found in a study of radiotherapy plus CTLA-4 blockade in lung cancer. For the study at large: Objective responses occurred in about 17% of patients; approximately 33% had disease control.

Study-wide results and caveats: Blood-borne expansion of tumor-derived TCR clones followed radiotherapy plus ipilimumab.

Remarks on this clone: What it recognizes is unknown.

CDR3 length: 16 amino acids. CDR1 is SGHNT and CDR2 is YYREEE in the germline V gene (reference sequence). The V end was cut by 1 base, the J end by 2 bases, with 12 bases between. Libraries were prepared by immunoSEQ multiplex PCR; TCRdb keeps only in-frame clonotypes and omits some of them. The sample has approximately 73,000 clones; around 87% are singletons. Enrolled patients, whose metastatic non-small-cell lung cancer was chemo-refractory, received focal radiation plus CTLA-4 blockade with ipilimumab. The rearrangement uses TRBV5-4 and TRBJ1-4; tentatively, D is TRBD1 (5 bases). This receptor was taken from a human donor with non-small cell lung cancer that progressed on radiotherapy plus ipilimumab. The sample was peripheral blood, taken from a patient treated with radiotherapy plus ipilimumab. For the CDR3, the DNA is TGTGCCAGCAGCTTGCAAGGGGTGGGGACTAATGAAAAACTGTTTTTT. It specifies CASSLQGVGTNEKLFF.